This TCR beta chain originates from a study of monozygotic twins with inflammatory bowel disease. CDR3 length: 15 residues. CDR1 and CDR2 (germline): MNHEY, SMNVEV (reference sequence). In preparing each TCR library, about 3.5 ug of total RNA was used. Incorporation of UMIs carrying a 6-nucleotide sample barcode was performed by template switching. TCRdb reanalyzed the 5' RACE reads, giving one entry per CDR3 protein sequence and no DNA. The sample shows 350,000 to 500,000 distinct CDR3 sequences, and 2% to 3% sits with its ten largest clones. Investigators pulled total RNA out of whole blood and did not sort T cells. Study-level findings and limits: Especially where disease activity was present, IBD patients had fewer clonotypes in common with others than healthy twins did.

With regard to this clonotype: Its specificity is unknown.

The chain has TRBV27 and TRBJ2-4; the TRBD1 assignment by TCRdb is unverifiable without DNA. This TCR came from a human donor with ulcerative colitis or Crohn's disease, or a healthy co-twin of an affected twin (not recorded which). What was sequenced was blood. The CDR3 loop reads CASSQGGDGKNIQYF.